The text below deals with one T cell receptor (beta chain). The source of the sample is a study of blood T cell repertoires in COVID-19. Study background: Collection of acute and convalescent COVID-19 samples took place in the United States, Italy and Spain.

In germline, CDR1 is KGHSH, CDR2 LQKENI. V was pared by 6 bases and J by 2 bases, with 8 bases between. The CDR3 totals 13 residues. Original methodology: Amplification of reference gene primers provided the estimated nucleated cell counts. This table comes from immunoSEQ multiplex PCR, and its TCRdb copy is limited to in-frame clones, with some not included. V, J and clone size were drawn from that table, and D and trimming were deduced from the DNA. The table shows tens of thousands of clones, with 88% occurring only once. This receptor was taken from a man in his sixties with active COVID-19. The V gene is TRBV18, the J gene TRBJ2-4; D unclear. The sample taken for sequencing was peripheral blood. In DNA form, the CDR3 reads TGTGCCAGCTCCGCGGAGACCAAAAACATTCAGTACTTC. Translation gives CASSAETKNIQYF.